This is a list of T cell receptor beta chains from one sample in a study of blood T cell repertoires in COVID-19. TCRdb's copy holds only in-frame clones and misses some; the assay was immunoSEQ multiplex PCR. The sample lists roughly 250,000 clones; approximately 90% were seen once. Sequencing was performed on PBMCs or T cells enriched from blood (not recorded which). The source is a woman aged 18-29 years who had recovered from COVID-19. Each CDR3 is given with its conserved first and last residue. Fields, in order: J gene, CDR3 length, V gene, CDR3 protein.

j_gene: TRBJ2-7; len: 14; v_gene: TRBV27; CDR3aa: CASSRNPGAYEQYF
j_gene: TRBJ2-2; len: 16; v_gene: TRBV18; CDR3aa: CASSPSLNRDTGELFF
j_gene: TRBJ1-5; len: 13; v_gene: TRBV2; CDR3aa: CASRDTTNQPQHF
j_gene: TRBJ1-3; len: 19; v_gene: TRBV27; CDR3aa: CASSTRLPRQGNSGNTIYF
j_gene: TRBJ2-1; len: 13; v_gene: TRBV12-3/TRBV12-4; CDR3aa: CASRGTLVNGQFF
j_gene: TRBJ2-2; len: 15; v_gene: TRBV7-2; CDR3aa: CASRTGLAGRGELFF
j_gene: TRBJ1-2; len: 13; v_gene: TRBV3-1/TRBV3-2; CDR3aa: CASSPHGQDGYTF
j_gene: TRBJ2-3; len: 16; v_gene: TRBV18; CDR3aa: CASSTELVGAGDTQYF
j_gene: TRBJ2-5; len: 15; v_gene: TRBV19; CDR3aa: CASSSPRQGRETQYF
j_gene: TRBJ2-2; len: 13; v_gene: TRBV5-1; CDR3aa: CASSLAGGGELFF
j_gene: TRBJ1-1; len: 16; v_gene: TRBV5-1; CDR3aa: CASSFDGGHVNTEAFF
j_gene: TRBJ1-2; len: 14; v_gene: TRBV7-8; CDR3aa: CASSSKTGYGGYTF
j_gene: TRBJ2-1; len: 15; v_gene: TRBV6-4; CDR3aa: CASSPGTSGYNEQFF
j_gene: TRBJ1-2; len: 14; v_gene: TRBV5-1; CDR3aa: CASSPGQGAYGYTF
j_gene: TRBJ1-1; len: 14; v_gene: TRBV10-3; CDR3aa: CAISGRGDNTEAFF
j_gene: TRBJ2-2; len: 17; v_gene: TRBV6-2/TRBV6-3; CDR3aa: CASSWLAGGPSTGELFF
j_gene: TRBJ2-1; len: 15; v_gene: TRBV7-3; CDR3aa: CASSSQGGSYNEQFF
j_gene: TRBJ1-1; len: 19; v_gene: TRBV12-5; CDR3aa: CASGLSVMLEASMNTEAFF
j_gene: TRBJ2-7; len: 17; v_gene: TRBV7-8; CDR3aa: CASSLGLLASGSYEQYF
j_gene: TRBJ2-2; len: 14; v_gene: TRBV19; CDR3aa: CATSPGQLTGELFF
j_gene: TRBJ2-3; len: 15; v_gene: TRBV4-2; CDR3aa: CASSQGQSSTDTQYF
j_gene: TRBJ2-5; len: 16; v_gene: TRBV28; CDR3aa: CASSPLTSQRGETQYF
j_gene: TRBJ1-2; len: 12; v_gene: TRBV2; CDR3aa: CASGQGVYGYTF
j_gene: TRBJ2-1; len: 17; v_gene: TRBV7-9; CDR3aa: CASSLVSGTRGLNEQFF
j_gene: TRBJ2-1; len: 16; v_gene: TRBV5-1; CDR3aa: CASSLDPQGTYNEQFF
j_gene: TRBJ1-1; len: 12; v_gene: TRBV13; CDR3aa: CASSSDSPEAFF